Given below is one T cell receptor beta chain in context. The antigen remains undetermined. cDNA libraries for TCR alpha and TCR beta, carrying sample barcodes and UMIs, came from 5'RACE with constant-segment primers. TCRdb recomputed calls from the 5' RACE reads with MiXCR, one row per CDR3 protein. Found here are under 110,000 distinct CDR3 sequences, around an eighth of them singletons; the top ten hold 27%. The sample belongs to a study of T-cell memory formation after mild COVID-19. Regarding the study as a whole: Some clones that responded turned up in pre-infection memory, which suggests that cross-reactive memory joined in.

The sample taken for sequencing was PBMCs or a T cell subset sorted from them (not recorded which). This receptor was obtained from an adult woman who had mild COVID-19 (a few samples of this study predate the infection). Cell type and time point are not known.

This CDR3 reads CSARGPSSGSTSYEQYF. CDR3 bases: TGCAGTGCTAGGGGTCCCTCTAGCGGGAGTACCTCCTACGAGCAGTACTTC. The rearrangement joins TRBV20-1 to TRBJ2-7; 10 bases align to TRBD2. CDR3 size: 17 residues. Germline loops: CDR1 DFQATT, CDR2 SNEGSKA (reference sequence). J gave up 0 bases and V 3 bases, and 11 bases lay outside the gene matches.